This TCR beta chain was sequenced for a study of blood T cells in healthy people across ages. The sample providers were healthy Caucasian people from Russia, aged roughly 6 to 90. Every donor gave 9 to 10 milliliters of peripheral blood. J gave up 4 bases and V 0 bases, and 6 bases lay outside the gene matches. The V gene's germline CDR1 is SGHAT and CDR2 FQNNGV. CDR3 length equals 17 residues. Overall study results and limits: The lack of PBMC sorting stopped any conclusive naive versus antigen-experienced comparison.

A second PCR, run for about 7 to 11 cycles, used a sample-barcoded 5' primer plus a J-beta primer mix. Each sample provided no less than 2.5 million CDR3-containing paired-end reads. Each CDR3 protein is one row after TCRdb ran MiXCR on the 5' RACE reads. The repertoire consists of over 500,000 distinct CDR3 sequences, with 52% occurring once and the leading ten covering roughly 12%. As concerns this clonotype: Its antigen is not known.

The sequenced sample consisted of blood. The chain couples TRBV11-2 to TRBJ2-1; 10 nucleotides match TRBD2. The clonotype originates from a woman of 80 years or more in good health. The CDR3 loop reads CASSLDPTSGEYNEQFF. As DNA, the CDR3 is TGTGCCAGCAGCTTAGATCCAACTAGCGGGGAATACAATGAGCAGTTCTTC.